This TCR beta chain was documented in a study of cytomegalovirus exposure and HLA in healthy donors. Study-level results: Some highly shared sequence variants likely arose as a pipeline artifact. Across HLA loci, a later analysis found differing TCR association rates, with DRB1 most and HLA-C fewest. Reports described diagnosis of cytomegalovirus status by the classifier as highly specific and sensitive.

As to this clone: What it recognizes is unknown.

PCR amplification relied on 60 Vbeta primers (plus 13 Jbeta primers). Repertoires were generated with immunoSEQ multiplex PCR, while TCRdb's copy carries only in-frame clones and drops some. The sample contains 270,000 or so clones, just over 85% of which appear only once. V lost 4 bases, J lost 4 bases, and 15 bases stayed unmatched. The germline V gene has CDR1 MGHDK and CDR2 SYGVNS. There are 18 residues in the CDR3. The V and J genes are TRBV25-1 and TRBJ2-1, with 8 bases identical to TRBD1. Sequencing was done on a sample of PBMCs. The receptor comes from a man aged 40-49 years in good health and CMV-seropositive. The CDR3 DNA follows: TGTGCCAGCAGTGGGCTAGCCTCCGGGACAGGAATGTACAATGAGCAGTTCTTC. This encodes CASSGLASGTGMYNEQFF.